These 14 T cell receptor beta chains were all obtained from the same sample, sequenced in a study of human T cells and chemical hapten exposure. This sample's time point: pre-sensitization, week 0. The treatment: therapeutic diphenylcyclopropenone sensitization with weekly scalp DPC. TCRdb re-called the RACE reads through MiXCR, storing one row per CDR3 protein. In the table there are some 300,000 distinct CDR3 sequences, around 5% of which are singletons. Sequenced here: whole blood, sampled in connection with sensitization to the hapten diphenylcyclopropenone (DPC). The receptors were gathered from a woman between 18 and 30 years old with alopecia areata. Some clones in this sample may be carry-over from other donors' samples.

This clonotype was counted at least ten times. This chain uses TRBV7-2 with TRBJ2-5, with D perhaps matching TRBD1 (6 bases). This CDR3 is built from 15 residues. Germline V lookup: CDR1 SGHTA, CDR2 FQGNSA. Trimming pared 5 bases from V and 3 bases from J, leaving 16 bases between. For the CDR3, the DNA is TGTGCCAGCAGCCCAGGAGATCGGACAGAAGAGACCCAGTACTTC. Its translation: CASSPGDRTEETQYF.

Many counts were recorded for this clonotype. The chain uses TRBV7-2 and TRBJ2-3, with TRBD2 matching 9 bases. Losses at the gene ends were 2 bases for V and 5 bases for J; bases not matched to a gene: 23. The V gene's germline CDR1 is SGHTA and CDR2 FQGNSA. This CDR3 has 21 residues. CDR3 in DNA: TGTGCCAGCAGCTTACAACCTCCGGGACTAGCCAGCCAACCTACCCAAGATACGCAGTATTTT. Protein sequence: CASSLQPPGLASQPTQDTQYF.

This clonotype has a handful of counts. The rearrangement uses TRBV4-3 and TRBJ2-1, with D unresolved. CDR3 size: 17 residues. Germline CDR1 is LGHNA and CDR2 is YSLEER. V lost 0 bases, J lost 0 bases, and 12 bases lay in between. CDR3 region: CASSQDLEASSYNEQFF. CDR3 nucleotides: TGCGCCAGCAGCCAAGATCTCGAGGCTTCCTCCTACAATGAGCAGTTCTTC.

This clonotype has ten or more counts. The chain combines TRBV20-1 with TRBJ1-4; TRBD1 is a possible D gene (6 bases). Germline values: CDR1 DFQATT, CDR2 SNEGSKA (reference sequence). Trimming removed 6 bases from V and 7 bases from J, with 18 bases in between. This CDR3 region has 14 residues. The chain's CDR3 is CSANPDDRPEKLFF. Here the CDR3 DNA reads TGCAGTGCCAATCCGGACGACAGGCCTGAAAAACTGTTTTTT.

This clonotype was counted many times. The chain joins TRBV12-3 or TRBV12-4 to TRBJ2-2, with a possible D match to TRBD1 (6 bases). This CDR3 is built from 16 residues. Trimming left V 4 bases short and J 6 bases short, with 18 bases between. The CDR3 is CASSYSGAGGSGELFF. The CDR3 region has the DNA TGTGCCAGCAGTTACTCCGGAGCTGGGGGCTCCGGGGAGCTGTTTTTT.

V gene TRBV12-3 or TRBV12-4 combines with J gene TRBJ2-6; 13 nucleotides agree with TRBD2. The junction had 12 bases not matched to a gene; V was cut back by 6 bases and J by 4 bases. The CDR3 is 19 amino acids. CDR3 DNA: TGTGCCAGCAGCAAACCGGGACTAGCGGGGATAGGAGGGGCCAACGTCCTGACTTTC. Its protein is CASSKPGLAGIGGANVLTF.

This clonotype has a handful of counts. This sequence joins TRBV24-1 and TRBJ1-1, with TRBD1 as a possible D gene (5 bases). Per the germline V gene, CDR1 is KGHDR and CDR2 is SFDVKD. Trimming took off 4 bases at V and 10 bases at J, with 12 bases between the two ends. CDR3 length: 12 residues. This CDR3 is CATSDSGGTAFF. CDR3 coding DNA: TGTGCCACCAGTGACTCCGGAGGGACAGCTTTCTTT.

The chain is built from TRBV27 and TRBJ1-4, with D possibly matching TRBD1 (6 bases). V lost 6 bases and J 8 bases, leaving 16 bases between the germline ends. The CDR3 extends over 14 amino acids. The germline CDR1 and CDR2 sequences are MNHEY and SMNVEV (reference sequence). CDR3 coding DNA: TGTGCCAGCAGACCGGACAGTTTAAGCGAAAAACTGTTTTTT. Translated: CASRPDSLSEKLFF.

In its sample, this clonotype was seen many times. The V call is TRBV18, the J call TRBJ2-3, with D unresolved. V was pared by 2 bases and J by 6 bases, with 12 bases between. The CDR3 is made up of 14 amino acids. In germline, CDR1 is KGHSH, CDR2 LQKENI. CDR3 sequence (DNA): TGTGCCAGCTCACCATCGGCGGCCCGTGATACGCAGTATTTT. It encodes CASSPSAARDTQYF.

This clonotype has just a few counts. V is TRBV6-5 and J is TRBJ1-1; a possible D gene is TRBD1 (5 bases). This CDR3 contains 13 residues. V gave up 6 bases and J gave up 4 bases, with 12 bases separating them. Germline V lookup: CDR1 MNHEY, CDR2 SVGAGI. The CDR3 reads CASSYGGVTEAFF. DNA for the CDR3: TGTGCCAGCAGCTACGGGGGAGTCACTGAAGCTTTCTTT.

This clonotype was seen a handful of times. V and J are TRBV7-2 and TRBJ2-2, with 7 bases lining up with TRBD1. Germline trimming cut 4 bases from V and 0 bases from J; bases unmatched to any gene: 5. Looked up from germline, CDR1 is SGHTA and CDR2 is FQGNSA. The CDR3 is made up of 16 amino acids. Written as DNA, the CDR3 is TGTGCCAGCAGCTCCGTCAGGGGGACGAACACCGGGGAGCTGTTTTTT. Its protein is CASSSVRGTNTGELFF.

This clonotype showed up many times. V usage is TRBV6-5 and J usage is TRBJ2-4; a possible D gene is TRBD2 (6 bases). Trimming pared 4 bases from V and 0 bases from J, leaving 13 bases between. Germline V CDR1 and CDR2: MNHEY, SVGAGI. The length of the CDR3 is 16 residues. The CDR3 DNA reads TGTGCCAGCAGTTCCATCGGCGGGGCAGCCAAAAACATTCAGTACTTC. Translation: CASSSIGGAAKNIQYF.

The gene calls are TRBV6-5 and TRBJ2-1, with TRBD1 matching 11 bases. The CDR3 totals 17 residues. J gave up 3 bases and V 4 bases, and 8 bases lay outside the gene matches. Germline assignment: CDR1 MNHEY and CDR2 SVGAGI. CDR3 loop: CASSSNAGTGGYNEQFF. The CDR3 DNA reads as TGTGCCAGCAGTTCCAATGCCGGGACAGGGGGCTACAATGAGCAGTTCTTC.

The V and J genes are TRBV27 and TRBJ2-5; D possibly corresponds to TRBD1 (5 bases). CDR1 and CDR2 from the germline V gene are MNHEY and SMNVEV (reference sequence). The CDR3 consists of 18 residues. Trimming took off 3 bases at V and 1 base at J, with 21 bases between the two ends. The chain's CDR3 is CASSLLGVSPLPQETQYF. DNA of the CDR3: TGTGCCAGCAGTTTGTTAGGGGTTTCCCCCCTCCCCCAAGAGACCCAGTACTTC.